This is a list of T cell receptor beta chains from one sample in a study of blood T cell repertoires in COVID-19. TCRdb's copy holds only in-frame clones and misses some; the assay was immunoSEQ multiplex PCR. The sample has some 100,000 clones; around nine tenths are singletons. The sequenced sample consisted of peripheral blood. These receptors were collected from a human donor with acute or convalescent COVID-19. The donor label of this sample is uncertain. Both conserved end residues are trimmed from each CDR3. D genes are given only for firm matches.

>TRBV18|TRBD1
ASSGRDREMETQY
>TRBV6-6|TRBD1
ASSLIGQGRNGYT
>TRBV18|NA
ASSREENQPQH
>TRBV6-1|NA
ASSEIPGLGYGYT
>TRBV10-3|TRBD1
AISRQGYETQY
>TRBV27|NA
ASSLRVVGADTGELF
>TRBV2|NA
ASSDSYSNQPQH
>TRBV28|NA
ASSTNRDTGFYGYT
>TRBV28|TRBD1
ATLGNRGRIITEAF
>TRBV7-9|NA
ASSSRDSPLH
>TRBV6-5|TRBD1
ATHLGQGPGELF
>TRBV28|NA
ASSLVALQGNYGYT
>TRBV5-5|NA
ASSLVSGPHQPQH
>TRBV19|TRBD1
ASSIALTGGTGNTIY
>TRBV4-3|NA
ASSQGNGNSPLH
>TRBV7-9|NA
ASSLAGQSRIYRETQY
>TRBV5-1|TRBD2
ASGWLAGGQETQY
>TRBV7-3|NA
ASGISSTGELF
>TRBV3-1/TRBV3-2|NA
ASSPLSQGSGGAGTGELF
>TRBV27|TRBD1
ASKQRDRERNGYT
>TRBV5-8|NA
ASSLVANTGELF
>TRBV19|NA
ASTIGGSNQPQH
>TRBV4-2|TRBD2
ASSQVGPGGKNIQY
>TRBV5-1|TRBD2
ASSPPGLAGGYNEQF
>TRBV28|NA
ASSLPGRGEKLF
>TRBV4-3|NA
ASSQVGRLGSPLH
>TRBV5-1|NA
ASSADSYEQY
>TRBV6-5|NA
ASSLISSGANVLT
>TRBV27|TRBD1
ASRRQGIGEKLF
>TRBV6-4|TRBD1
ASSRAGTGTPGANVLT
>TRBV4-1|TRBD1
ASSQVDRALVSGNTIY
>TRBV5-4|TRBD2
ASSPGTSGGETQY
>TRBV7-8|TRBD1
ASSSDRDYQPQH
>TRBV28|NA
ASSFLSSGNTIY